This T cell receptor (beta chain) was obtained from a study of T cells in tumors after PD-1 blockade. Whole-study context: Patients received pembrolizumab 200 mg every 3 weeks or cemiplimab 350 mg every 2 weeks. Study-wide results and caveats: Most post-therapy expanded exhausted CD8+ clones were new, undetected before treatment.

V shed 4 bases and J 4 bases; nucleotides not matched to a gene: 5. Germline V gene data show CDR1 as SGHNT and CDR2 as YYREEE (reference sequence). The CDR3 totals 14 residues. As to this clone: Its specificity is not known.

Libraries were prepared by immunoSEQ multiplex PCR; TCRdb keeps only in-frame clonotypes and omits some of them. Of 12,000 or so clones in the sample, roughly two thirds are singletons; the top ten hold under 20%. The sequenced sample was tumor tissue, obtained before anti-PD-1 treatment. This TCR came from a human donor with basal cell carcinoma. V is TRBV5-4 and J is TRBJ2-3, with 8 bases lining up with TRBD2. The CDR3 coding sequence is TGTGCCAGCAGCCATAGCGGGATTCCAGATACGCAGTATTTT. Its translation is CASSHSGIPDTQYF. The variable domain in full, with the rest retrieved from reference TRBV5-4 and TRBJ2-3, is ETGVTQSPTHLIKTRGQQVTLRCSSQSGHNTVSWYQQALGQGPQFIFQYYREEENGRGNFPPRFSGLQFPNYSSELNVNALELDDSALYLCASSHSGIPDTQYFGPGTRLTVL.